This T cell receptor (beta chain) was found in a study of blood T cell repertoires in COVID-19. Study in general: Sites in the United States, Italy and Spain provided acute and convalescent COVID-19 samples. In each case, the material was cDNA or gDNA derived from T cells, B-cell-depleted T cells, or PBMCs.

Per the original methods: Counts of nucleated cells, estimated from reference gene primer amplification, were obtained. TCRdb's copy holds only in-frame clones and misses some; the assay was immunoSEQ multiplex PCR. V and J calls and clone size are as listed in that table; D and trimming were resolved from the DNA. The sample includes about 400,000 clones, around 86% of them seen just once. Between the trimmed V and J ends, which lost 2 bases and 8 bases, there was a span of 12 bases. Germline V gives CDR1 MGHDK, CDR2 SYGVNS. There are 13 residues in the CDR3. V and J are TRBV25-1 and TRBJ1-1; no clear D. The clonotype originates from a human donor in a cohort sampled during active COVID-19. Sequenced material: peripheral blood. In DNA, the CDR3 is TGTGCCAGCAGTGAACTATGGGCTTCCGAAGCTTTCTTT. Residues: CASSELWASEAFF.